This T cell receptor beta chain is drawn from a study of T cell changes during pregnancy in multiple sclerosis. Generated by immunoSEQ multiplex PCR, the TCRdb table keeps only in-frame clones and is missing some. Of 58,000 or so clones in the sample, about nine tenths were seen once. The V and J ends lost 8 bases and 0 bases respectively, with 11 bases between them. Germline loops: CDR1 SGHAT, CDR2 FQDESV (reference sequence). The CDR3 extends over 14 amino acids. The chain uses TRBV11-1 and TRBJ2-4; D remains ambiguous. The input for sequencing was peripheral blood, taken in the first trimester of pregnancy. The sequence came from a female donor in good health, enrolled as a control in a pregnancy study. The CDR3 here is CASSSVKAKNIQYF. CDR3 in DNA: TGTGCCAGCTCCAGCGTGAAAGCCAAAAACATTCAGTACTTC.